The 5 T cell receptor beta chains given below trace back to one sample, sequenced in a study of chemoradiotherapy in HPV16-positive cancers (dated by TCRdb to the early 2020s). To prepare the library, the immunoSEQ multiplex PCR assay was applied. TCRdb obtained this table from immuneACCESS and retained in-frame rearrangements with V and J assigned. These tables miss some clones; where compared with another copy, unresolved V genes account for less than half of the shortfall, and the remainder is unexplained. A total of more than 2,500 clones appear in this sample, 85% to 90% of them only once. The biggest ten clones account for approximately 3.8% of the sample. The input for sequencing was tumor tissue, taken from a patient who underwent chemoradiotherapy. Every receptor here comes from a human donor with HPV-associated anogenital cancer.

The rearrangement joins TRBV10-3 to TRBJ2-4; 8 bases line up with TRBD2. Germline CDR1 is ENHRY and CDR2 is SYGVKD. Trimming cost V 0 bases and J 5 bases; bases outside gene matches: 6. The CDR3 runs to 16 residues. Here the CDR3 DNA reads TGTGCCATCAGTGAGTCGGGCGGGAGGAGGGAAAACATTCAGTACTTC. Residues: CAISESGGRRENIQYF.

The chain couples TRBV2 to TRBJ2-2; D possibly matches TRBD1 or TRBD2 (5 bases each). Trimming took off 2 bases at V and 6 bases at J, with 7 bases between the two ends. This CDR3 is built from 13 residues. CDR1 and CDR2 (germline): SNHLY, FYNNEI. The CDR3 region has the DNA TGTGCCAGCAGTGAAAGGGACGCCGGGGAGCTGTTTTTT. Its translation is CASSERDAGELFF.

The chain is built from TRBV28 and TRBJ1-4, with D uncertain. Germline values: CDR1 MDHEN, CDR2 SYDVKM. The CDR3 contains 14 residues. The V gene lost 2 bases and the J gene lost 8 bases, with 12 bases spanning the gap. In DNA, the CDR3 is TGTGCCAGCAGTTTAAACCGAGACAACGAAAAACTGTTTTTT. Its protein is CASSLNRDNEKLFF.

The chain employs TRBV23-1 and TRBJ2-7; 8 nucleotides line up with TRBD1. TRBV23-1 is an ORF for which the function is uncertain. The CDR3 loop spans 15 amino acids. V lost 4 bases, J lost 2 bases, and 7 bases stayed unmatched. Here the CDR3 reads CASSLSETGAYEQYF. CDR3 nucleotide sequence: TGCGCCAGCAGTCTCTCCGAGACAGGGGCCTACGAGCAGTACTTC.

The chain has TRBV6-1 and TRBJ1-5; 7 bases match TRBD1. Germline values: CDR1 MNHNS, CDR2 SASEGT. V was pared by 4 bases and J by 2 bases, with 8 bases of the junction left unmatched. The CDR3 is 16 residues long. The CDR3 nucleotides are TGTGCCAGCAGTGGCTTGACAGGGAGAGGCAATCAGCCCCAGCATTTT. Protein product: CASSGLTGRGNQPQHF.